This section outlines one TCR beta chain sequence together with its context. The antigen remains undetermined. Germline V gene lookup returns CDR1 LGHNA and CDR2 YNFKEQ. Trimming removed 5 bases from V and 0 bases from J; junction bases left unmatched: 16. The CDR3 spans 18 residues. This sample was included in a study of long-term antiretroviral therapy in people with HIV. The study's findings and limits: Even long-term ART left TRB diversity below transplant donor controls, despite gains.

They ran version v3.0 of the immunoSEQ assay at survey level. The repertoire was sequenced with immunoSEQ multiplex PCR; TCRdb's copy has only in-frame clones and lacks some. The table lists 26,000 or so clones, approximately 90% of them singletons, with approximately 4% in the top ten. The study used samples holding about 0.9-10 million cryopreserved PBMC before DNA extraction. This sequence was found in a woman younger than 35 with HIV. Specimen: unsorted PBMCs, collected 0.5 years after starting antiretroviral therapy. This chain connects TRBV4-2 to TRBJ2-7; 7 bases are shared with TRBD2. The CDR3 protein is CASSLAPTRWGGSYEQYF. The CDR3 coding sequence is TGTGCCAGCAGCTTGGCGCCTACCCGTTGGGGGGGCTCCTACGAGCAGTACTTC.